One T cell receptor beta chain is described in this entry. Sequencing was performed with immunoSEQ multiplex PCR; in TCRdb, only in-frame clones are kept and a portion is missing. The profile shows 75,000 to 85,000 clones, approximately 86% of them singletons. This sample was taken from a study of blood T cell repertoires in COVID-19. From germline, CDR1 is SGHTA and CDR2 FQGTGA. Unmatched junction bases numbered 8, after V lost 5 bases and J lost 5 bases. The CDR3 runs 15 residues. The V call is TRBV7-3, the J call TRBJ2-1, with 8 bases that match TRBD2. Sequences were obtained from peripheral blood. The TCR sequence derives from a human donor in a cohort sampled during active COVID-19. The CDR3 coding sequence is TGTGCCAGCAGCCCTCACTCGGGAGGGGACAATGAGCAGTTCTTC. It encodes CASSPHSGGDNEQFF.